One sample yielded the 16 T cell receptor beta chains listed below, sequenced in a study of T cells in Graves' hyperthyroidism and ophthalmopathy (dated by TCRdb to between 2019 and 2020). The library was made by multiplex PCR. For sequencing, an Illumina HiSeq 2000 was employed. TCR beta CDR3 regions were amplified from RNA transcripts. The TCR CDR3 was subjected to a first round of RT-PCR using the HTBI primer set and the Qiagen OneStep RT-PCR kit. The public reads were reprocessed in TCRdb via fastp at Q25 and MiXCR, keeping in-frame beta chains. One record per CDR3 amino acid sequence lists the most common genes and DNA. The sample data list roughly 30,000 distinct CDR3 sequences, and 40% to 55% of these were observed just once. Together, the top ten hold 9% to 12% of the sample. Sequenced sample: blood. The receptors here all came from a woman aged 25 to 39 with Graves' hyperthyroidism.

This clonotype was seen just once. V is TRBV10-3 and J is TRBJ1-6, with no clear D. V was pared by 6 bases and J by 6 bases, with 15 bases between. This CDR3 comprises 15 residues. Germline loops: CDR1 ENHRY, CDR2 SYGVKD. The CDR3 DNA follows: TGTGCCATCAGCTCGGTGCGGGGAAGTAATTCACCCCTCCACTTT. The encoded protein is CAISSVRGSNSPLHF.

There are many counts of this clonotype. V usage is TRBV9 and J usage is TRBJ2-1; 10 nucleotides agree with TRBD1. CDR3 length equals 15 residues. Germline assignment: CDR1 SGDLS and CDR2 YYNGEE. Unmatched junction bases numbered 4, after V lost 0 bases and J lost 7 bases. The CDR3: CASSVGDRGANEQFF. DNA of the CDR3: TGTGCCAGCAGCGTAGGGGACAGGGGTGCTAATGAGCAGTTCTTC. Supplemented by reference TRBV9 and TRBJ2-1, the full variable domain reads DSGVTQTPKHLITATGQRVTLRCSPRSGDLSVYWYQQSLDQGLQFLIQYYNGEERAKGNILERFSAQQFPDLHSELNLSSLELGDSALYFCASSVGDRGANEQFFGPGTRLTVL.

This clonotype occurred many times. The chain combines TRBV2 with TRBJ1-1; D perhaps matches TRBD1 (6 bases). The CDR3 length is 14 residues. The V and J ends lost 6 bases and 0 bases respectively, with 11 bases between them. Per the germline V gene, CDR1 is SNHLY and CDR2 is FYNNEI. Written as DNA, the CDR3 is TGTGCCAGCAGCGCAGGGGTCTTGAACACTGAAGCTTTCTTT. Its translation is CASSAGVLNTEAFF.

This clonotype was seen only a few times. The V call is TRBV20-1, the J call TRBJ2-3; D possibly corresponds to TRBD1 (6 bases). Trimming shortened V by 4 bases and J by 15 bases, and 20 bases separated the two germline ends. The germline CDR1 and CDR2 sequences are DFQATT and SNEGSKA (reference sequence). This CDR3 spans 12 amino acids. CDR3 residues: CSAIGFAGAVYF. CDR3 in DNA: TGCAGTGCTATAGGATTTGCAGGGGCCGTATATTTT.

By frequency in the sample, this clonotype is medium-sized. The J gene is TRBJ2-7, the V gene TRBV19; a weak D match, TRBD2 (6 bases). The CDR3 is 13 amino acids. The V gene lost 4 bases and the J gene lost 0 bases, with 7 bases spanning the gap. Per germline, CDR1 LNHDA and CDR2 SQIVND (reference sequence). In nucleotides, the CDR3 is TGTGCCAGTAGTAAGGAGGGCTCCTACGAGCAGTACTTC. Translation: CASSKEGSYEQYF.

This clonotype has a count of ten or more. The gene calls are TRBV12-3 or TRBV12-4 and TRBJ2-5, with a tentative D call TRBD1 (5 bases). The CDR3 has 13 amino acids. V lost 6 bases and J 4 bases, leaving 12 bases between the germline ends. The CDR3 sequence: CASRPTERETQYF. The DNA for the CDR3 is TGTGCCAGCAGACCGACAGAGAGAGAGACCCAGTACTTC.

This clonotype occurred many times. This sequence joins TRBV14 and TRBJ1-4; D uncertain. V was shortened by 1 base and J by 7 bases, with 7 bases between the two germline ends. The CDR3 runs to 13 residues. Germline loops: CDR1 SGHDN, CDR2 FVKESK. The CDR3 DNA sequence: TGTGCCAGCAGCCAAGGCGTTGCTGAAAAACTGTTTTTT. This encodes CASSQGVAEKLFF.

The V and J genes are TRBV11-1 and TRBJ2-1; TRBD2 agrees at 8 bases. Trimming removed 1 base from V and 8 bases from J; junction bases left unmatched: 4. The germline gives CDR1 SGHAT, CDR2 FQDESV (reference sequence). This CDR3 spans 14 amino acids. The CDR3 loop is CASSLGGGFDEQFF. The CDR3 nucleotides are TGTGCCAGCAGCTTAGGCGGGGGGTTCGATGAGCAGTTCTTC.

This clonotype was found once. The rearrangement uses TRBV2 and TRBJ2-7; D possibly matches TRBD1 or TRBD2 (5 bases each). The CDR3 contains 13 residues. Trimming left V 6 bases short and J 5 bases short, with 14 bases between. Germline loops: CDR1 SNHLY, CDR2 FYNNEI. The CDR3 is CASRTGTSDEQYF. CDR3 in DNA: TGTGCCAGCAGGACCGGGACCTCGGACGAGCAGTACTTC. Full variable domain (rest looked up from reference TRBV2 and TRBJ2-7): EPEVTQTPSHQVTQMGQEVILRCVPISNHLYFYWYRQILGQKVEFLVSFYNNEISEKSEIFDDQFSVERPDGSNFTLKIRSTKLEDSAMYFCASRTGTSDEQYFGPGTRLTVT.

V gene TRBV2 combines with J gene TRBJ1-2; a weak D match, TRBD1 (6 bases). V was trimmed by 10 bases and J by 2 bases, leaving 11 bases between them. This CDR3 is 12 amino acids long. The germline gives CDR1 SNHLY, CDR2 FYNNEI. Here the CDR3 reads CATNRENYGYTF. CDR3 sequence (DNA): TGTGCCACCAACAGGGAAAACTATGGCTACACCTTC.

The chain couples TRBV6-6 to TRBJ2-1, with D perhaps assigned TRBD1 or TRBD2 (5 bases each). Looked up from germline, CDR1 is MNHNY and CDR2 is SVGAGI (reference sequence). Between the trimmed V and J ends, which lost 8 bases and 7 bases, there was a span of 18 bases. The CDR3 is 14 amino acids. Here the CDR3 reads CASDVLGTENEQFF. CDR3 sequence (DNA): TGTGCCAGCGATGTCCTTGGGACGGAGAATGAGCAGTTCTTC.

This clonotype is termed medium-sized. This chain connects TRBV10-3 to TRBJ1-5, with a possible D match to TRBD1 (5 bases). Germline V gene sequence: CDR1 ENHRY, CDR2 SYGVKD. The V end lost 4 bases, the J end lost 2 bases, and 12 bases lay between the germline ends. This CDR3 contains 15 residues. As DNA, the CDR3 is TGTGCCATCAGTGCTACGAGAGGGGGCAATCAGCCCCAGCATTTT. It is translated as CAISATRGGNQPQHF.

About this clonotype itself: Germline and junction disagree at one end, which may indicate a read error. The chain employs TRBV5-1 and TRBJ2-7, with 7 bases fitting TRBD2. The CDR3 extends over 13 amino acids. CDR1 is SGHRS and CDR2 is YFSETQ in the germline V gene. The CDR3 here is CASSLGGTGEQYF. The CDR3 DNA sequence: TGCGCTAGCAGCTTGGGGGGGACGGGAGAGCAGTACTTC.

This rearrangement joins TRBV24-1 to TRBJ2-3; 7 positions agree with TRBD2. CDR3 length: 15 residues. Germline assignment: CDR1 KGHDR and CDR2 SFDVKD. V gave up 7 bases and J gave up 2 bases; unmatched junction bases: 8. CDR3 sequence: CATRLIAGTTDTQYF. The CDR3 nucleotides read TGTGCCACCAGACTAATAGCGGGTACCACAGATACGCAGTATTTT.

This clonotype was observed at least ten times. The V call is TRBV3-1, the J call TRBJ1-1; D is uncertain. The V and J ends lost 5 bases and 1 base respectively, with 8 bases between them. Germline CDR1 reads LGHDT; CDR2 reads YNNKEL (reference sequence). CDR3 length equals 13 residues. The CDR3 region has the DNA TGTGCCAGCAGCGACTTTGGGAACACTGAAGCTTTCTTT. Amino acid sequence: CASSDFGNTEAFF.

This clonotype rates as medium-sized (0.01 to 0.1%). V gene TRBV20-1 combines with J gene TRBJ1-6, with D tentatively TRBD1 (6 bases). V lost 5 bases and J lost 5, with 19 bases in between. CDR1 is DFQATT, CDR2 SNEGSKA, per germline (reference sequence). This CDR3 comprises 16 residues. The CDR3 DNA reads as TGCAGTGCTCCCCCGACAGGACACACAAATAATTCACCCCTCCACTTT. Amino acid sequence: CSAPPTGHTNNSPLHF.